The 5 T cell receptor beta chains reported below all come from one sample, sequenced in a study of blood T cell repertoires in COVID-19. TCRdb's table, derived via immunoSEQ multiplex PCR, lists solely in-frame clones and lacks some. The sample lists 150,000 to 200,000 clones; 82% were seen once. Source material: peripheral blood. The origin of the receptors is a woman in her sixties with COVID-19, enrolled during active disease.

The chain recombines TRBV6-4 with TRBJ2-1; 7 nucleotides match TRBD2. CDR1 is MRHNA, CDR2 SNTAGT, per germline. This CDR3 has 15 amino acids. The trim removed 3 bases at V and 0 bases at J, leaving 2 bases unmatched. The CDR3 DNA reads TGTGCCAGCAGTGAATCTAGCGGCTCCTACAATGAGCAGTTCTTC. This codes for CASSESSGSYNEQFF.

The chain combines TRBV14 with TRBJ2-1, with TRBD1 identical over 11 bases. CDR1 is SGHDN, CDR2 FVKESK, per germline. The CDR3 has 15 residues. V gave up 4 bases and J gave up 7 bases; unmatched junction bases: 6. The DNA of the CDR3 is TGTGCCAGCAGCCGGAGGACAGGGGGCGGAAATGAGCAGTTCTTC. Translating gives CASSRRTGGGNEQFF.

The chain is built from TRBV27 and TRBJ2-1; D is perhaps TRBD1 (6 bases). The germline V and J ends were trimmed by 3 bases and 9 bases, with 15 bases remaining between them. The germline V gene has CDR1 MNHEY and CDR2 SMNVEV (reference sequence). The CDR3 extends over 14 amino acids. The CDR3 here is CASSFTQGSGEQFF. As DNA, the CDR3 is TGTGCCAGCAGTTTTACGCAGGGGTCAGGTGAGCAGTTCTTC.

The chain has TRBV2 and TRBJ2-2; 9 nucleotides match TRBD2. The germline V gene has CDR1 SNHLY and CDR2 FYNNEI. The CDR3 runs 14 residues. With V trimmed by 6 bases and J by 2 bases, 1 base remained unmatched. CDR3 nucleotides: TGTGCCAGCAGGCGGGGGGGTAACACCGGGGAGCTGTTTTTT. As protein: CASRRGGNTGELFF.

The chain joins TRBV7-8 to TRBJ1-1, with D perhaps TRBD1 (6 bases). V gave up 0 bases and J gave up 4 bases, with 18 bases separating them. CDR3 size: 17 residues. From germline, CDR1 is SGHVS and CDR2 FQNEAQ. The CDR3 DNA reads as TGTGCCAGCAGCTTAGCCGGGACCCGCCAAGGGGGCACTGAAGCTTTCTTT. Translated, it gives CASSLAGTRQGGTEAFF.